The clone carrying this TCR beta chain was seen many times. This CDR3 region has 15 residues. Germline V gives CDR1 SGHTA, CDR2 FQGTGA. Trimming left V 6 bases short and J 0 bases short, with 13 bases between. Time point reported: newly diagnosed GD, antithyroid drugs for less than 3 months. From RNA extracted from PBMCs, the TCR library was made. The data originate from a study of regulatory T cells in long-lasting Graves disease. Assembly of TCR beta libraries relied on iRepertoire HTBI primers together with Arm-PCR of CDR3 regions. TCRdb re-called the multiplex PCR reads with MiXCR, one entry per CDR3 protein. Of about 400,000 distinct CDR3 sequences listed, roughly a sixth are singletons.

Sequenced here: peripheral blood mononuclear cells (PBMCs), sampled at new diagnosis, from a patient treated with antithyroid drugs. This chain joins TRBV7-3 and TRBJ2-3; D is perhaps TRBD2 (5 bases). The source is a female donor with Graves disease. The CDR3 region has the DNA TGTGCCAGCAGTCTAAGCGGATTTAGCACAGATACGCAGTATTTT. It is translated as CASSLSGFSTDTQYF.